Following are 17 T cell receptor beta chains from one sample sequenced in a study of PD-1 blockade in classical Hodgkin lymphoma. Each patient experienced a relapse that followed autologous stem cell transplantation, and brentuximab vedotin exposure varied. Clones were sequenced by immunoSEQ multiplex PCR, and TCRdb holds only the in-frame ones, with some missing. The top ten clones hold 11% of a sample with about 46,000 clones, about three quarters of them seen once. The source material was peripheral blood mononuclear cells (PBMCs), sampled at baseline. All receptors derive from a human donor with classical Hodgkin lymphoma.

This clone was recorded only once. The chain links TRBV2 to TRBJ2-5; D gene uncertain. Germline CDR1 is SNHLY and CDR2 is FYNNEI. The CDR3 runs 13 residues. Trimming took off 3 bases at V and 2 bases at J, with 7 bases between the two ends. CDR3 sequence (DNA): TGTGCCAGCAGTGAGGGCGTACAAGAGACCCAGTACTTC. Residues: CASSEGVQETQYF.

This clone was picked up a small number of times. The rearrangement joins TRBV7-6 to TRBJ2-3; tentatively, D is TRBD1 (5 bases). Germline values: CDR1 SGHVS, CDR2 FNYEAQ. The CDR3 covers 12 residues. V lost 2 bases to trimming and J lost 5 bases, with 5 bases between them. CDR3 nucleotides: TGTGCCAGCAGCTTAACAGGAGATACGCAGTATTTT. Its protein product is CASSLTGDTQYF.

The chain joins TRBV5-1 to TRBJ2-2; 7 bases align to TRBD1. J was trimmed by 9 bases and V by 4 bases; bases with no gene match: 6. The CDR3 is made up of 13 amino acids. CDR1 and CDR2 (germline): SGHRS, YFSETQ. CDR3 DNA sequence: TGCGCCAGCAGCCCGACAGGGATCCGGGAGCTGTTTTTT. Encoded protein: CASSPTGIRELFF.

This sequence joins TRBV5-1 and TRBJ1-1, with a weak D call TRBD1 (5 bases). V lost 4 bases, J lost 3 bases, and 10 bases lay in between. CDR1 SGHRS and CDR2 YFSETQ come from the germline V gene. There are 13 residues in the CDR3. The CDR3 spells CASSLQEDTEAFF. DNA of the CDR3: TGCGCCAGCAGCCTACAGGAGGACACTGAAGCTTTCTTT. Complete variable domain (other parts from reference TRBV5-1 and TRBJ1-1): KAGVTQTPRYLIKTRGQQVTLSCSPISGHRSVSWYQQTPGQGLQFLFEYFSETQRNKGNFPGRFSGRQFSNSRSEMNVSTLELGDSALYLCASSLQEDTEAFFGQGTRLTVV.

The chain joins TRBV29-1 to TRBJ1-1; D is ambiguous. Trimming stripped 7 bases from V and 1 base from J, with 7 bases between. From germline, CDR1 is SQVTM and CDR2 ANQGSEA. This CDR3 comprises 11 residues. The CDR3 loop is CSAERNTEAFF. CDR3 nucleotide sequence: TGCAGCGCCGAGAGGAACACTGAAGCTTTCTTT.

The count of this clone is one. This sequence joins TRBV14 and TRBJ1-1; D ambiguous. The CDR3 has 13 amino acids. V was trimmed by 4 bases and J by 2 bases, leaving 8 bases between them. The V gene's germline CDR1 is SGHDN and CDR2 FVKESK. CDR3 in amino acids: CASSLWDNTEAFF. In DNA form, the CDR3 reads TGTGCCAGCAGCCTTTGGGATAACACTGAAGCTTTCTTT.

This clone appeared a few times. The rearrangement links TRBV5-1 to TRBJ2-3; D is unclear. Germline V gives CDR1 SGHRS, CDR2 YFSETQ. There are 15 residues in the CDR3. V was cut by 4 bases and J by 2 bases, with 14 bases left in between. In DNA form, the CDR3 reads TGCGCCAGCAGCAATCAGGAATCCCCCACAGATACGCAGTATTTT. Its protein product is CASSNQESPTDTQYF. Filled out from reference TRBV5-1 and TRBJ2-3, the complete variable domain reads KAGVTQTPRYLIKTRGQQVTLSCSPISGHRSVSWYQQTPGQGLQFLFEYFSETQRNKGNFPGRFSGRQFSNSRSEMNVSTLELGDSALYLCASSNQESPTDTQYFGPGTRLTVL.

This clone was detected a few times. The J gene is TRBJ2-1, the V gene TRBV9; D might be TRBD1 or TRBD2, each matching 7 bases. V gave up 1 base and J gave up 5 bases, with 16 bases separating them. The CDR3 sequence is 16 residues long. Germline V gene sequence: CDR1 SGDLS, CDR2 YYNGEE. CDR3 in DNA: TGTGCCAGCAGCGTAAGGGCAGGGGGGGGACACAATGAGCAGTTCTTC. Amino acids: CASSVRAGGGHNEQFF.

This clone was recorded a few times. The rearrangement uses TRBV5-6 and TRBJ1-4; D unresolved. Trimming shortened V by 1 base and J by 5 bases, and 18 bases separated the two germline ends. Germline CDR1 reads SGHDT; CDR2 reads YYEEEE. This CDR3 region has 17 residues. CDR3 in amino acids: CASSLRRPREGNEKLFF. CDR3 in DNA: TGTGCCAGCAGCTTGCGGCGTCCGAGAGAGGGCAATGAAAAACTGTTTTTT.

This clone was detected once. V gene TRBV9 combines with J gene TRBJ2-6, with D possibly TRBD1 on 6 matching bases. The CDR3 spans 15 residues. Trimming removed 3 bases at V and 5 bases at J, with 12 bases between. CDR1 is SGDLS and CDR2 is YYNGEE in the germline V gene. CDR3 protein: CASSGTALRANVLTF. CDR3 sequence (DNA): TGTGCCAGCAGCGGGACAGCCCTGAGGGCCAACGTCCTGACTTTC.

This chain links TRBV30 with TRBJ1-1; D gene ambiguous. Germline CDR1 GTSNPN, CDR2 SVGIG (reference sequence). Trimming took off 2 bases at V and 2 bases at J, with 6 bases between the two ends. The length of the CDR3 is 12 residues. The CDR3 sequence: CAWSRFNTEAFF. The DNA of the CDR3 is TGTGCCTGGAGTCGGTTCAACACTGAAGCTTTCTTT. The full variable domain, completed using reference TRBV30 and TRBJ1-1, is SQTIHQWPATLVQPVGSPLSLECTVEGTSNPNLYWYRQAAGRGLQLLFYSVGIGQISSEVPQNLSASRPQDRQFILSSKKLLLSDSGFYLCAWSRFNTEAFFGQGTRLTVV.

This rearrangement joins TRBV6-1 to TRBJ1-1, with 11 positions matching TRBD1. Germline loops: CDR1 MNHNS, CDR2 SASEGT. V lost 1 base and J lost 1; bases outside the gene matches: 8. The CDR3 totals 18 residues. CDR3 nucleotides: TGTGCCAGCAGTGAAGGGATGGACAGGGGGCAGGAGAACACTGAAGCTTTCTTT. Translating it yields CASSEGMDRGQENTEAFF.

This chain joins TRBV10-1 and TRBJ2-1; possible D gene TRBD1, 6 bases. This CDR3 is built from 16 residues. The germline gives CDR1 WNHNN, CDR2 SYGVQD (reference sequence). V gave up 3 bases and J gave up 4 bases, with 16 bases separating them. CDR3 in amino acids: CASSDYSRTEYNEQFF. The CDR3 coding sequence is TGCGCCAGCAGTGATTATTCAAGGACAGAATACAATGAGCAGTTCTTC.

V gene TRBV30 combines with J gene TRBJ1-3; weak D call: TRBD1 (6 bases). Deletions cut 4 bases from V and 0 bases from J, with 16 bases between. The CDR3 is made up of 16 amino acids. Per the germline V gene, CDR1 is GTSNPN and CDR2 is SVGIG (reference sequence). The CDR3 coding sequence is TGTGCCTGGAATCTAGACAGGCTGGTCTCTGGAAACACCATATATTTT. Translating it yields CAWNLDRLVSGNTIYF.

The genes are TRBV29-1 and TRBJ1-2; 8 nucleotides agree with TRBD1. J gave up 2 bases and V 4 bases, and 9 bases lay outside the gene matches. The CDR3 has 15 residues. The germline V gene encodes CDR1 SQVTM and CDR2 ANQGSEA. The CDR3 sequence is CSVAAGGLPNYGYTF. The CDR3, as DNA: TGCAGCGTTGCCGCAGGGGGCCTCCCCAACTATGGCTACACCTTC. Variable domain in full (rest from reference TRBV29-1 and TRBJ1-2): SAVISQKPSRDICQRGTSLTIQCQVDSQVTMMFWYRQQPGQSLTLIATANQGSEATYESGFVIDKFPISRPNLTFSTLTVSNMSPEDSSIYLCSVAAGGLPNYGYTFGSGTRLTVV.

V gene TRBV4-1 combines with J gene TRBJ1-1; weak D call: TRBD1 (5 bases). Germline values: CDR1 MGHRA, CDR2 YSYEKL. CDR3 length equals 15 residues. V was clipped by 0 bases and J by 4 bases, with 12 bases between them. In DNA, the CDR3 is TGCGCCAGCAGCCAAGAGAGGACTGGGGGCACTGAAGCTTTCTTT. Protein sequence: CASSQERTGGTEAFF.

V is TRBV28 and J is TRBJ2-1, with 9 bases that match TRBD1. There are 15 residues in the CDR3. J lost 1 base, V lost 5 bases, and 3 bases had no gene match. CDR1 is MDHEN, CDR2 SYDVKM, per germline. The chain's CDR3 is CASSKQGASYNEQFF. CDR3 in DNA: TGTGCCAGCAGTAAACAGGGGGCGTCCTACAATGAGCAGTTCTTC. The complete variable domain, with remaining parts taken from reference TRBV28 and TRBJ2-1, reads DVKVTQSSRYLVKRTGEKVFLECVQDMDHENMFWYRQDPGLGLRLIYFSYDVKMKEKGDIPEGYSVSREKKERFSLILESASTNQTSMYLCASSKQGASYNEQFFGPGTRLTVL.